Following are 28 T cell receptor beta chains from one sample sequenced in a study of radiotherapy plus CTLA-4 blockade in lung cancer. Here immunoSEQ multiplex PCR was the method, and the copy in TCRdb shows in-frame clones only, minus some. Found here are about 49,000 clones, roughly 81% of them singletons; the top ten hold about a quarter. Material: peripheral blood, obtained from a patient treated with radiotherapy plus ipilimumab. The receptors here all came from a human donor with non-small cell lung cancer whose response to radiotherapy plus ipilimumab could not be evaluated.

This chain links TRBV19 with TRBJ1-2; TRBD1 matches 7 bases. Unmatched junction bases numbered 4, after V lost 4 bases and J lost 2 bases. This CDR3 region has 14 residues. Germline V gives CDR1 LNHDA, CDR2 SQIVND (reference sequence). In nucleotides, the CDR3 is TGTGCCAGTAGTACGGGGACAGACAACTATGGCTACACCTTC. Its protein product is CASSTGTDNYGYTF.

The chain links TRBV19 to TRBJ2-4, with TRBD2 identical over 10 bases. Trimming at V came to 4 bases and at J to 4 bases, leaving 4 bases not matched to a gene. The CDR3 extends over 15 amino acids. Germline assignment: CDR1 LNHDA and CDR2 SQIVND (reference sequence). CDR3 sequence (DNA): TGTGCCAGTAGTACTTGGACTAGCGGTAAAAACATTCAGTACTTC. Translating gives CASSTWTSGKNIQYF.

This chain uses TRBV7-9 with TRBJ2-2; 10 bases map to TRBD1. CDR1 SEHNR and CDR2 FQNEAQ come from the germline V gene (reference sequence). The CDR3 consists of 17 residues. The V segment lost 2 bases and the J segment 5 bases; nucleotides outside the gene matches: 8. The CDR3 protein is CASSLLPGQGITGELFF. In DNA form, the CDR3 reads TGTGCCAGCAGCTTACTTCCGGGACAGGGGATAACCGGGGAGCTGTTTTTT.

The J gene is TRBJ2-7, the V gene TRBV6-4; D is uncertain. V was pared by 7 bases and J by 0 bases, with 16 bases between. The CDR3 has 15 residues. Per germline, CDR1 MRHNA and CDR2 SNTAGT. CDR3 region: CASTLSPGISYEQYF. CDR3 nucleotides: TGTGCCAGCACCTTATCTCCCGGTATCTCCTACGAGCAGTACTTC.

As DNA, the CDR3 is TGTGCCAGCAGTCTGACAGGAGCTTCTGGAAACACCATATATTTT. It translates to CASSLTGASGNTIYF. This rearrangement joins TRBV28 to TRBJ1-3, with TRBD1 as a possible D gene (6 bases). Trimming took 5 bases from V and 1 from J, leaving 12 bases between them. Germline lookup yields CDR1 MDHEN and CDR2 SYDVKM. CDR3 size: 15 residues. Filled out from reference TRBV28 and TRBJ1-3, the complete variable domain reads DVKVTQSSRYLVKRTGEKVFLECVQDMDHENMFWYRQDPGLGLRLIYFSYDVKMKEKGDIPEGYSVSREKKERFSLILESASTNQTSMYLCASSLTGASGNTIYFGEGSWLTVV.

The chain is built from TRBV29-1 and TRBJ2-3, with a possible D match to TRBD2 (5 bases). This CDR3 has 12 amino acids. CDR1 and CDR2 (germline): SQVTM, ANQGSEA. The V end lost 4 bases, the J end lost 3 bases, and 8 bases lay between the germline ends. DNA of the CDR3: TGCAGCGTTGGGACTGATACAGATACGCAGTATTTT. This encodes CSVGTDTDTQYF.

The CDR3 here is CASRTRSGTGGSVPNQPQHF. The CDR3 DNA sequence: TGCGCCAGCAGAACAAGGTCCGGGACAGGTGGATCTGTACCCAATCAGCCCCAGCATTTT. The chain links TRBV5-1 to TRBJ1-5; 8 bases agree with TRBD1. Germline CDR1 reads SGHRS; CDR2 reads YFSETQ. The CDR3 spans 20 residues. The V and J ends lost 5 bases and 3 bases, in that order; junction bases with no gene match: 22.

The J gene is TRBJ2-2, the V gene TRBV7-3; D possibly corresponds to TRBD2 (5 bases). CDR3 length equals 14 residues. CDR1 and CDR2 (germline): SGHTA, FQGTGA. Trimming cost V 5 bases and J 6 bases, with 13 bases left between them. CDR3 sequence reads: CASSLLAGPGELFF. The CDR3 nucleotides are TGTGCCAGCAGCCTGCTCGCGGGCCCCGGGGAGCTGTTTTTT.

This clone was found once. The rearrangement uses TRBV5-1 and TRBJ2-3; no firm D call. V shed 0 bases and J shed 4 bases, with 6 bases lying between them. The V gene's germline CDR1 is SGHRS and CDR2 YFSETQ. The CDR3 extends over 13 amino acids. The CDR3 region has the DNA TGCGCCAGCAGCTTGGACCAGGCAGATACGCAGTATTTT. It encodes CASSLDQADTQYF.

The V and J genes are TRBV30 and TRBJ1-2; D not certain. The CDR3 contains 14 residues. V lost 3 bases to trimming and J lost 1 base, with 12 bases between them. The germline CDR1 and CDR2 sequences are GTSNPN and SVGIG (reference sequence). CDR3 nucleotide sequence: TGTGCCTGGAGGGGCAGAATTTATAACTATGGCTACACCTTC. Amino acids: CAWRGRIYNYGYTF. Based on the CDR3 plus reference TRBV30 and TRBJ1-2, the full variable domain is SQTIHQWPATLVQPVGSPLSLECTVEGTSNPNLYWYRQAAGRGLQLLFYSVGIGQISSEVPQNLSASRPQDRQFILSSKKLLLSDSGFYLCAWRGRIYNYGYTFGSGTRLTVV.

The genes are TRBV4-3 and TRBJ1-2; possibly TRBD1 for D (5 bases). Germline V lookup: CDR1 LGHNA, CDR2 YSLEER. V lost 0 bases, J lost 7 bases, and 12 bases lay in between. The CDR3 has 14 residues. The CDR3 DNA follows: TGCGCCAGCAGCCAAGAGGAGGGGTATGGTGGCTACACCTTC. Its translation: CASSQEEGYGGYTF.

The gene calls are TRBV9 and TRBJ2-7; tentative D call: TRBD2 (6 bases). This CDR3 comprises 15 residues. Per germline, CDR1 SGDLS and CDR2 YYNGEE. Trimming pared 0 bases from V and 6 bases from J, leaving 16 bases between. DNA for the CDR3: TGTGCCAGCAGCGTAGGGGGGGAGGCGACATCCGAGCAGTACTTC. Translated: CASSVGGEATSEQYF.

V and J are TRBV28 and TRBJ2-7; 10 nucleotides agree with TRBD2. V dropped 9 bases and J dropped 4; count of bases not matched to a gene: 6. Germline V gene data show CDR1 as MDHEN and CDR2 as SYDVKM. The CDR3 covers 13 residues. The chain's CDR3 is CASLTSGLYEQYF. In nucleotides, the CDR3 is TGTGCCAGTTTGACTAGCGGGCTTTACGAGCAGTACTTC.

The V and J genes are TRBV7-6 and TRBJ2-2, with 10 bases lining up with TRBD1. The CDR3 is 14 residues long. Germline CDR1 is SGHVS and CDR2 is FNYEAQ. The V segment lost 5 bases and the J segment 5 bases; nucleotides outside the gene matches: 2. The CDR3 here is CASSRQGATGELFF. CDR3 in DNA: TGTGCCAGCAGCCGACAGGGGGCGACCGGGGAGCTGTTTTTT. The variable domain in full, with the rest retrieved from reference TRBV7-6 and TRBJ2-2, is GAGVSQSPRYKVTKRGQDVALRCDPISGHVSLYWYRQALGQGPEFLTYFNYEAQQDKSGLPNDRFSAERPEGSISTLTIQRTEQRDSAMYRCASSRQGATGELFFGEGSRLTVL.

This chain links TRBV7-8 with TRBJ2-4, with 12 bases that match TRBD2. The V and J ends lost 5 bases and 1 base, in that order; junction bases with no gene match: 6. This CDR3 region has 17 residues. In germline, CDR1 is SGHVS, CDR2 FQNEAQ. Here the CDR3 reads CASSPGTSGRAKNIQYF. The CDR3 coding sequence is TGTGCCAGCAGCCCAGGGACTAGCGGGCGGGCCAAAAACATTCAGTACTTC.

This clone has just one count. The chain carries TRBV28 and TRBJ1-2; 8 bases fit TRBD1. V dropped 5 bases and J dropped 0; count of bases not matched to a gene: 8. This CDR3 is built from 16 residues. From germline, CDR1 is MDHEN and CDR2 SYDVKM. In DNA form, the CDR3 reads TGTGCCAGCAGTACTACAGGACAGGGCACTAACTATGGCTACACCTTC. Translated: CASSTTGQGTNYGYTF.

The chain carries TRBV19 and TRBJ2-2; D gene unclear. CDR3 length equals 12 residues. Germline CDR1 is LNHDA and CDR2 is SQIVND (reference sequence). V lost 6 bases and J 6 bases, leaving 8 bases between the germline ends. The CDR3 here is CASRVRSGELFF. CDR3 nucleotide sequence: TGTGCCAGTAGAGTCCGGTCCGGGGAGCTGTTTTTT.

This clone was recorded only once. This rearrangement joins TRBV27 to TRBJ1-6; D is unclear. Germline V gives CDR1 MNHEY, CDR2 SMNVEV (reference sequence). The CDR3 totals 12 residues. With 5 bases removed from V and 9 bases from J, the gap between germline ends came to 8 bases. The CDR3 loop is CASSRFGSPLHF. In nucleotides, the CDR3 is TGTGCCAGCAGTCGGTTTGGTTCACCCCTCCACTTT.

This clone was recorded a few times. The CDR3 DNA follows: TGTGCCAGCAGCCCAGTGGCGGAGGCCCATTACGAGCAGTACTTC. It encodes CASSPVAEAHYEQYF. J is TRBJ2-7 and V is TRBV16, with D possibly being TRBD2 (5 bases). CDR1 is KGHSY and CDR2 is FQNENV in the germline V gene. The CDR3 totals 15 residues. The V end was cut by 4 bases, the J end by 4 bases, with 17 bases between.

This clone was detected a few times. V gene TRBV30 combines with J gene TRBJ1-2; TRBD1 matches at 8 bases. Trimming removed 2 bases from V and 6 bases from J; junction bases left unmatched: 8. The CDR3 extends over 14 amino acids. Per germline, CDR1 GTSNPN and CDR2 SVGIG (reference sequence). CDR3 bases: TGTGCCTGGAGTCAACGGACAGGGAAGGATGGCTACACCTTC. The encoded protein is CAWSQRTGKDGYTF. The full variable domain, its missing parts supplied by reference TRBV30 and TRBJ1-2, is SQTIHQWPATLVQPVGSPLSLECTVEGTSNPNLYWYRQAAGRGLQLLFYSVGIGQISSEVPQNLSASRPQDRQFILSSKKLLLSDSGFYLCAWSQRTGKDGYTFGSGTRLTVV.

The chain carries TRBV4-3 and TRBJ2-3, with D tentatively TRBD1 (6 bases). This CDR3 comprises 15 residues. Deletions cut 0 bases from V and 0 bases from J, with 7 bases between. CDR1 and CDR2 (germline): LGHNA, YSLEER. The CDR3 loop is CASSQDRGSTDTQYF. The CDR3 nucleotides read TGCGCCAGCAGCCAAGACAGGGGTAGCACAGATACGCAGTATTTT.

The gene calls are TRBV5-6 and TRBJ1-4; 7 bases are a match to TRBD1. CDR3 length: 14 amino acids. The germline gives CDR1 SGHDT, CDR2 YYEEEE. Trimming at V came to 4 bases and at J to 6 bases, leaving 6 bases not matched to a gene. The CDR3 nucleotides are TGTGCCAGCAGCACCGGGACAGCATATGAAAAACTGTTTTTT. Translated, it gives CASSTGTAYEKLFF. The full variable domain, with the rest looked up from reference TRBV5-6 and TRBJ1-4, is DAGVTQSPTHLIKTRGQQVTLRCSPKSGHDTVSWYQQALGQGPQFIFQYYEEEERQRGNFPDRFSGHQFPNYSSELNVNALLLGDSALYLCASSTGTAYEKLFFGSGTQLSVL.

In DNA form, the CDR3 reads TGCGCCAGCAGCTTGGCGGGACAGAACACTGAAGCTTTCTTT. It encodes CASSLAGQNTEAFF. This chain joins TRBV5-1 and TRBJ1-1; possible D gene TRBD1, 6 bases. Per germline, CDR1 SGHRS and CDR2 YFSETQ. CDR3 length equals 14 residues. Trimming stripped 0 bases from V and 1 base from J, with 7 bases between.

This rearrangement joins TRBV6-6 to TRBJ1-2, with TRBD1 matching over 8 bases. Per the germline V gene, CDR1 is MNHNY and CDR2 is SVGAGI (reference sequence). The CDR3 has 12 amino acids. J lost 3 bases, V lost 10 bases, and 4 bases had no gene match. The chain's CDR3 is CATKQGDYGYTF. The DNA for the CDR3 is TGTGCCACGAAACAGGGGGACTATGGCTACACCTTC.

The rearrangement links TRBV21-1 to TRBJ2-3; the DNA was not used to check the table's D call, TRBD1. TRBV21-1 is noted as a pseudogene. This CDR3 is 14 amino acids long. In DNA form, the CDR3 reads TGTGCCAGCTTCCCGTCGGACAACACAGATACGCAGTATTTT. It is translated as CASFPSDNTDTQYF.

The chain joins TRBV5-1 to TRBJ2-3; D is perhaps TRBD2 (7 bases). Trimming shortened V by 0 bases and J by 9 bases, and 17 bases separated the two germline ends. The CDR3 consists of 15 residues. From germline, CDR1 is SGHRS and CDR2 YFSETQ. For the CDR3, the DNA is TGCGCCAGCAGCTTGGAAGGGGGGAGCGGGGAAACGCAGTATTTT. As protein: CASSLEGGSGETQYF.

For this clone: A read error may produce the germline difference seen at one junction end. V usage is TRBV27 and J usage is TRBJ2-1, with TRBD1 as a possible D gene (5 bases). This CDR3 is built from 13 residues. Germline-derived CDR1 and CDR2 are MNHEY and SMNVEV (reference sequence). The chain's CDR3 is CASSLGAYTEQFF. For the CDR3, the DNA is TGTGCCAGCAGTTTAGGGGCCTACACTGAGCAGTTCTTC.

The chain recombines TRBV27 with TRBJ1-1; tentative D call: TRBD1 (5 bases). The CDR3 runs 16 residues. Trimming removed 5 bases from V and 0 bases from J, with 16 bases in between. Germline V gene lookup returns CDR1 MNHEY and CDR2 SMNVEV (reference sequence). CDR3 region: CASSEGTGEMNTEAFF. CDR3 in DNA: TGTGCCAGCAGTGAGGGGACGGGGGAAATGAACACTGAAGCTTTCTTT.